A selection of T cell receptor beta chains follows, all from one sample in a study of T-cell memory formation after mild COVID-19. TCRdb reprocessed the 5' RACE reads via MiXCR and lists one record per CDR3 protein. The repertoire holds 30,000 to 35,000 distinct CDR3 sequences, with 7% to 9.5% as singletons. The sequenced material came from PBMCs or a T cell subset sorted from them (not recorded which). Receptors originate from a young man who had mild COVID-19 (a few samples of this study predate the infection). Cell type and time point are not known. CDR3s include the opening cysteine and the closing phenylalanine or tryptophan. The D gene is left open where the match is weak. Part of the rows lack a size; the others show once, few, many or a class for expanded clones.

>many|TRBV6-5|15|NA|TRBJ2-3
CASSYWAGPTDTQYF
TGTGCCAGCAGTTATTGGGCGGGGCCAACAGATACGCAGTATTTT
>many|TRBV29-1|14|TRBD1|TRBJ1-4
CSVEETAGGEKLFF
TGCAGCGTTGAAGAGACGGCAGGGGGTGAAAAACTGTTTTTT
>once|TRBV27|14|TRBD1|TRBJ1-2
CASSPRGTENGYTF
TGTGCCAGCAGCCCTCGCGGGACAGAAAATGGCTACACCTTC
>many|TRBV7-9|14|TRBD2|TRBJ2-5
CASNPSGGQETQYF
TGTGCCAGCAACCCTAGCGGGGGCCAAGAGACCCAGTACTTC
>many|TRBV10-3|13|NA|TRBJ2-1
CATLTPLYNEQFF
TGTGCCACGCTCACCCCACTATACAATGAGCAGTTCTTC
>NA|TRBV19|17|NA|TRBJ2-2
CASSIPTADPNTGELFF
TGTGCCAGTAGTATACCGACAGCTGACCCGAACACCGGGGAGCTGTTTTTT
>many|TRBV11-2|14|TRBD1|TRBJ1-3
CASSLRTGLDTIYF
TGTGCCAGCAGCCTCCGGACAGGGTTAGACACCATATATTTT
>NA|TRBV4-1|16|TRBD2|TRBJ2-5
CASSLRTSGGQETQYF
TGCGCCAGCAGCCTGAGGACTAGCGGGGGTCAAGAGACCCAGTACTTC
>many|TRBV4-2|16|TRBD1|TRBJ2-3
CASSQSPGQDTDTQYF
TGTGCCAGCAGCCAATCCCCGGGACAGGACACAGATACGCAGTATTTT
>NA|TRBV18|13|NA|TRBJ1-1
CASSQRGSTEAFF
TGTGCCAGCTCCCAGCGGGGGTCCACTGAAGCTTTCTTT
>medium-sized|TRBV7-2|15|TRBD2|TRBJ2-7
CASSYEGGGNYEQYF
TGTGCCAGCAGCTACGAGGGCGGGGGAAATTACGAGCAGTACTTC
>few|TRBV5-4|15|NA|TRBJ2-5
CASSLNRGDGETQYF
TGTGCCAGCAGCTTGAATAGGGGTGACGGAGAGACCCAGTACTTC
>NA|TRBV19|11|NA|TRBJ1-1
CASSFSLQTFF
TGTGCCAGTAGTTTCTCCCTCCAAACCTTCTTT
>NA|TRBV10-3|16|TRBD2|TRBJ2-1
CAISEKTSGAYNEQFF
TGTGCCATCAGTGAGAAAACTAGCGGGGCCTACAATGAGCAGTTCTTC
>many|TRBV20-1|15|TRBD1|TRBJ2-7
CSARGPGDSHYEQYF
TGCAGTGCTAGAGGCCCTGGGGACAGCCACTACGAGCAGTACTTC
>many|TRBV5-1|16|NA|TRBJ1-2
CASSLYGPGRDYGYTF
TGCGCCAGCAGCTTGTACGGGCCTGGACGGGACTATGGCTACACCTTC
>few|TRBV30|14|NA|TRBJ1-5
CAWSTLTGNQPQHF
TGTGCCTGGAGTACGCTAACGGGAAATCAGCCCCAGCATTTT
>large|TRBV15|15|TRBD2|TRBJ2-2
CATSRDTGGPGELFF
TGTGCCACCAGCAGAGATACGGGGGGGCCCGGGGAGCTGTTTTTT
>many|TRBV7-6|13|NA|TRBJ2-3
CASSFERTDTQYF
TGTGCCAGCAGCTTCGAGAGAACAGATACGCAGTATTTT
>NA|TRBV13|14|TRBD1|TRBJ2-5
CASSLKGAEETQYF
TGTGCCAGCAGCTTGAAGGGGGCGGAGGAGACCCAGTACTTC
>few|TRBV5-4|16|TRBD1|TRBJ1-6
CASSLRTGTGWSPLHF
TGTGCCAGCAGCTTGAGGACAGGGACCGGTTGGTCACCCCTCCACTTT
>many|TRBV10-3|14|NA|TRBJ1-5
CAISQGATGQPQHF
TGTGCCATCAGTCAGGGAGCTACCGGTCAGCCCCAGCATTTT
>many|TRBV25-1|17|NA|TRBJ2-3
CASSQRTVGEGADTQYF
TGTGCCAGCAGTCAGAGGACCGTAGGGGAAGGAGCAGATACGCAGTATTTT
>NA|TRBV4-1|14|TRBD1|TRBJ2-7
CASSHLTGRYEQYF
TGCGCCAGCAGCCACCTGACAGGGCGGTACGAGCAGTACTTC
>many|TRBV7-2|16|NA|TRBJ2-1
CASSLVSRAGSNEQFF
TGTGCCAGCAGCTTGGTTTCGCGGGCCGGTTCCAATGAGCAGTTCTTC
>many|TRBV19|12|NA|TRBJ1-1
CASIRGMAEAFF
TGTGCCAGTATACGGGGAATGGCTGAAGCTTTCTTT
>many|TRBV10-3|15|TRBD1|TRBJ2-5
CAISEGTGGLETQYF
TGTGCCATCAGTGAGGGGACAGGGGGATTGGAGACCCAGTACTTC
>many|TRBV15|14|NA|TRBJ2-5
CATSREDRKETQYF
TGTGCCACCAGCAGAGAGGACAGAAAAGAGACCCAGTACTTC
>many|TRBV5-6|14|TRBD1|TRBJ2-3
CASSSGQGLVTQYF
TGTGCCAGCAGCTCGGGACAGGGACTCGTGACGCAGTATTTT
>many|TRBV9|16|TRBD2|TRBJ2-2
CASSAHSGRNTGELFF
TGTGCCAGCAGCGCTCATAGCGGGCGGAACACCGGGGAGCTGTTTTTT
>few|TRBV7-2|13|NA|TRBJ1-6
CASGSSRVSPLHF
TGTGCCAGCGGTTCATCACGGGTTTCACCCCTCCACTTT
>many|TRBV6-2/TRBV6-3|14|NA|TRBJ2-7
CASSSRTDSYEQYF
TGTGCCAGCAGTTCCCGGACGGACTCCTACGAGCAGTACTTC
>NA|TRBV29-1|14|TRBD1|TRBJ2-3
CSVVPGGASDTQYF
TGCAGCGTTGTCCCAGGGGGCGCGTCAGATACGCAGTATTTT
>many|TRBV12-3/TRBV12-4|17|NA|TRBJ1-2
CASSPLGFRGGRNGYTF
TGTGCCAGCAGCCCTTTAGGGTTCAGGGGAGGGAGAAATGGCTACACCTTC
>many|TRBV4-3|17|NA|TRBJ2-7
CASSQDLGRRLSYEQYF
TGCGCCAGCAGCCAAGATCTCGGCAGGCGACTTTCCTACGAGCAGTACTTC
>many|TRBV12-3/TRBV12-4|14|NA|TRBJ2-1
CASSLNGAYNEQFF
TGTGCCAGCAGTTTAAATGGGGCCTACAATGAGCAGTTCTTC
>medium-sized|TRBV4-2|16|NA|TRBJ2-1
CASSQDRGGVYNEQFF
TGTGCCAGCAGCCAAGATAGGGGGGGGGTCTACAATGAGCAGTTCTTC
>many|TRBV30|17|TRBD1|TRBJ1-5
CAWSRGTGGYSNQPQHF
TGTGCCTGGAGCCGCGGGACAGGGGGATATAGCAATCAGCCCCAGCATTTT
>few|TRBV20-1|16|NA|TRBJ2-6
CSARDLRSSGANVLTF
TGCAGTGCTAGAGATCTTCGTTCCTCTGGGGCCAACGTCCTGACTTTC
>NA|TRBV27|13|NA|TRBJ2-5
CASRNRDLETQYF
TGTGCCAGCCGAAACCGGGACCTTGAGACCCAGTACTTC
>many|TRBV6-2/TRBV6-3|15|TRBD1|TRBJ2-2
CASSYEGADAGELFF
TGTGCCAGCAGTTATGAGGGGGCGGATGCTGGGGAGCTGTTTTTT